One TCR beta chain is described in this entry. This specimen belongs to a study of CD4+ T cells in melanoma. The protocol was immunoSEQ multiplex PCR, while the TCRdb copy is restricted to in-frame clones and leaves out a portion. Here the sample spans 12,000 to 15,000 clones, roughly three fifths being singletons. The length of the CDR3 is 13 residues. V gave up 7 bases and J gave up 3 bases; unmatched junction bases: 3. Germline V CDR1 and CDR2: MNHEY, SVGAGI. The receptor's source is a human donor with melanoma. The rearrangement links TRBV6-5 to TRBJ1-5; TRBD1 aligns across 7 bases. Material: cells from a culture (not recorded whether cultured in vitro). The DNA of the CDR3 is TGTGCCAGCACCAGGGGGTTCAATCAGCCCCAGCATTTT. Encoded protein: CASTRGFNQPQHF.